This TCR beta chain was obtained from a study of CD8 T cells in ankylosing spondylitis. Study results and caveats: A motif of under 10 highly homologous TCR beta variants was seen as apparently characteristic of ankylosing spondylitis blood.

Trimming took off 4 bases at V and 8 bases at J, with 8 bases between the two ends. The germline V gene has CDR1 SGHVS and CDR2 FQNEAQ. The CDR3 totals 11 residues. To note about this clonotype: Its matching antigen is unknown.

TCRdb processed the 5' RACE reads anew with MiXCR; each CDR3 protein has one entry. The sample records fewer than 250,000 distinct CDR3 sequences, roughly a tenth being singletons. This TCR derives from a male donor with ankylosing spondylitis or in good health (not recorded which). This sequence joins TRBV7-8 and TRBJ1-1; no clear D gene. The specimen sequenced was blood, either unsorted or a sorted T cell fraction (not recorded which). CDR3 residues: CASSYRREAFF. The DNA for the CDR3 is TGTGCCAGCAGCTACAGACGGGAAGCTTTCTTT. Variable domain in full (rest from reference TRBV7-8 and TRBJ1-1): GAGVSQSPRYKVAKRGQDVALRCDPISGHVSLFWYQQALGQGPEFLTYFQNEAQLDKSGLPSDRFFAERPEGSVSTLKIQRTQQEDSAVYLCASSYRREAFFGQGTRLTVV.